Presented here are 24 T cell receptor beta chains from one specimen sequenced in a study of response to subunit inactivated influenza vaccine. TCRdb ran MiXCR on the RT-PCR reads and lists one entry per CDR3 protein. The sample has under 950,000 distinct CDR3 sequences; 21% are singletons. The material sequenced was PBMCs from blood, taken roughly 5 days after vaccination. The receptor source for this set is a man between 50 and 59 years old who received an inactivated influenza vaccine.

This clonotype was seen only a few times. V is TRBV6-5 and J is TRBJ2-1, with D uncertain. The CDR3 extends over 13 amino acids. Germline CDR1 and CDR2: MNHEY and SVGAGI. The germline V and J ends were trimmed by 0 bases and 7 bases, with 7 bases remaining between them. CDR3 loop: CASSYSSRNEQFF. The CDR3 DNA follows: TGTGCCAGCAGTTACTCATCGAGGAATGAGCAGTTCTTC.

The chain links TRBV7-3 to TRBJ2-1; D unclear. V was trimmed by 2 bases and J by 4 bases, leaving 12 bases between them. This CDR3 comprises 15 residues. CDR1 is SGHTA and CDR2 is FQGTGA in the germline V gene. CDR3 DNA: TGTGCCAGCAGCTTAGTGCCCTCCGAATACAATGAGCAGTTCTTC. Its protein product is CASSLVPSEYNEQFF.

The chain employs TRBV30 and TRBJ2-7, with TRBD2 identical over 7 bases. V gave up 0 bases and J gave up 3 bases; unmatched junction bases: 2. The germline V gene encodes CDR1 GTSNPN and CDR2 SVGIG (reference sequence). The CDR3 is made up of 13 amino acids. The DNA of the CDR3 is TGTGCCTGGAGTGTAGGCGGGAGCTACGAGCAGTACTTC. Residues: CAWSVGGSYEQYF.

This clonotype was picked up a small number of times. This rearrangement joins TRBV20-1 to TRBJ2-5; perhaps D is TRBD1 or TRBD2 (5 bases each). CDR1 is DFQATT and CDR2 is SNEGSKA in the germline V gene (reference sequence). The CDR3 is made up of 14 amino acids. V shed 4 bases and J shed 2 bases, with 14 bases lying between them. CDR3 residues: CSAIPGRKQETQYF. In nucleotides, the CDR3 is TGCAGTGCTATTCCGGGACGTAAGCAAGAGACCCAGTACTTC.

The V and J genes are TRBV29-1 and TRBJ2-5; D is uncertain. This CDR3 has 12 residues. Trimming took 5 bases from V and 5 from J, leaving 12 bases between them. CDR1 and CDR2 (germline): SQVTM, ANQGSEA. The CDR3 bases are TGCAGCGTTTTGCCGCCCGGGGAGACCCAGTACTTC. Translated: CSVLPPGETQYF.

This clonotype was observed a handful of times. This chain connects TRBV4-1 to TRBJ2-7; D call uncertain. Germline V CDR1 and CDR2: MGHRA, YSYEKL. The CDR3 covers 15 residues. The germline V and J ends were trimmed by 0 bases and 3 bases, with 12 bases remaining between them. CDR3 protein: CASSQDHGRNYEQYF. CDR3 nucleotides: TGCGCCAGCAGCCAAGATCACGGGCGGAACTACGAGCAGTACTTC.

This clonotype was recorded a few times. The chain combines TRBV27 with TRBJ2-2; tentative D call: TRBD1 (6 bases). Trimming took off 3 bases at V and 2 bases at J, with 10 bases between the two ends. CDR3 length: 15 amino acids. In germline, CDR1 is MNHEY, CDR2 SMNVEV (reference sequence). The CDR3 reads CASSFYRANTGELFF. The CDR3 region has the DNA TGTGCCAGCAGTTTTTACAGGGCCAACACCGGGGAGCTGTTTTTT.

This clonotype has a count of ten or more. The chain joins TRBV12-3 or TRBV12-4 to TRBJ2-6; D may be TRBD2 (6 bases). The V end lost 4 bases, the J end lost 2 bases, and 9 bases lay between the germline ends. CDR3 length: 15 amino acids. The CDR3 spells CASSSWEAGANVLTF. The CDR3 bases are TGTGCCAGCAGTTCTTGGGAGGCTGGGGCCAACGTCCTGACTTTC.

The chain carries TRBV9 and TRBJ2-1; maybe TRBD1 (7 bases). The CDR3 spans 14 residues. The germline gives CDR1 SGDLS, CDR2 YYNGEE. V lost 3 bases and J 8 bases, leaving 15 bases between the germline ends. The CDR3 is CASSESTGRYEQFF. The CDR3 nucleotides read TGTGCCAGCAGCGAATCGACAGGGAGGTATGAGCAGTTCTTC.

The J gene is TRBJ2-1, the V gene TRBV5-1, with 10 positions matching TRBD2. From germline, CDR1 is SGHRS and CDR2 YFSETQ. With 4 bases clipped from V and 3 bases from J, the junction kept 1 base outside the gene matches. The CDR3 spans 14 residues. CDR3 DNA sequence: TGCGCCAGCAGCGCTAGCGGGGGCTACAATGAGCAGTTCTTC. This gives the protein CASSASGGYNEQFF.

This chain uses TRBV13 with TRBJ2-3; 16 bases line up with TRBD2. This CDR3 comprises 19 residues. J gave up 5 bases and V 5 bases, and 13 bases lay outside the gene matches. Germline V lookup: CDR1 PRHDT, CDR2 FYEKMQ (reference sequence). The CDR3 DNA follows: TGTGCCAGCAGCCGCTCGGGACTAGCGGGAGGGCCTAAAGGAGATACGCAGTATTTT. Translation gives CASSRSGLAGGPKGDTQYF.

CDR3 loop: CATSDSRDSTDTQYF. The CDR3 coding sequence is TGTGCCACCAGTGATTCCCGGGACAGCACAGATACGCAGTATTTT. V is TRBV24-1 and J is TRBJ2-3; D could derive from TRBD1 or TRBD2 (5 bases each). The CDR3 length is 15 residues. CDR1 is KGHDR, CDR2 SFDVKD, per germline. Trimming took 2 bases from V and 0 from J, leaving 8 bases between them.

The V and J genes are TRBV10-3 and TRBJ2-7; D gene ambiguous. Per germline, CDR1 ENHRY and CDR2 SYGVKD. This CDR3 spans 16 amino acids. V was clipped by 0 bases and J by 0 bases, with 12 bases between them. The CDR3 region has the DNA TGTGCCATCAGTGAGTCCTCACTGACTTCCTCCTACGAGCAGTACTTC. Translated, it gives CAISESSLTSSYEQYF.

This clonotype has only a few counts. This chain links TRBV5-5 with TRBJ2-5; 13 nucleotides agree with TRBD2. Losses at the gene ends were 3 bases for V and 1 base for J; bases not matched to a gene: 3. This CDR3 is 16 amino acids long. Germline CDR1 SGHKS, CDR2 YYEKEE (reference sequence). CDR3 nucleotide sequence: TGTGCCAGCAGCTCGGGACTAGCGGGAACCCAAGAGACCCAGTACTTC. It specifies CASSSGLAGTQETQYF.

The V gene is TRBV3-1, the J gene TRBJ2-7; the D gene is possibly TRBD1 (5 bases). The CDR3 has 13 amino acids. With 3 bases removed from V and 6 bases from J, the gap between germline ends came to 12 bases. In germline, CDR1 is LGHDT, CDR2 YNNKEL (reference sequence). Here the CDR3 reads CASSHGRAGEQYF. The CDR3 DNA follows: TGTGCCAGCAGCCACGGCAGGGCTGGCGAGCAGTACTTC.

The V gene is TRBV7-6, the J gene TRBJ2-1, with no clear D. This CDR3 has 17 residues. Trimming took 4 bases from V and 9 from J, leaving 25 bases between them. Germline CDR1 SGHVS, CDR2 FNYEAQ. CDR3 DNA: TGTGCCAGCAGCTACTCTCCCGAAAGCGAGTTTGCGGCTGAGCAGTTCTTC. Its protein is CASSYSPESEFAAEQFF.

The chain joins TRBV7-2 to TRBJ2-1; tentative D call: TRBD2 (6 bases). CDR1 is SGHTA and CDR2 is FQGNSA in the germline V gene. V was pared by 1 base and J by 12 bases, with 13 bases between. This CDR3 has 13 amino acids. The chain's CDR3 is CASSLGVGRPQFF. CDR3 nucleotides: TGTGCCAGCAGCTTAGGCGTGGGGAGGCCGCAGTTCTTC.

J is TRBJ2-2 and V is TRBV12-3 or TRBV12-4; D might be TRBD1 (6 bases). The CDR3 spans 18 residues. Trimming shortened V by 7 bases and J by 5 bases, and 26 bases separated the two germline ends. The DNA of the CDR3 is TGTGCCAGCACCCCTTCACTAACGTCCGGGACACGTACCGGGGAGCTGTTTTTT. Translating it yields CASTPSLTSGTRTGELFF.

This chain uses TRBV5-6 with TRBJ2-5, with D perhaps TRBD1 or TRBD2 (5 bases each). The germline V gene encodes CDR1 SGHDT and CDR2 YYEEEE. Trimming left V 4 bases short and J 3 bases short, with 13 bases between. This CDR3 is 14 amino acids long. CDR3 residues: CASSLGPTEETQYF. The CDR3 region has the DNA TGTGCCAGCAGCCTGGGACCGACGGAAGAGACCCAGTACTTC. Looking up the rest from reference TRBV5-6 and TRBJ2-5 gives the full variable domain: DAGVTQSPTHLIKTRGQQVTLRCSPKSGHDTVSWYQQALGQGPQFIFQYYEEEERQRGNFPDRFSGHQFPNYSSELNVNALLLGDSALYLCASSLGPTEETQYFGPGTRLLVL.

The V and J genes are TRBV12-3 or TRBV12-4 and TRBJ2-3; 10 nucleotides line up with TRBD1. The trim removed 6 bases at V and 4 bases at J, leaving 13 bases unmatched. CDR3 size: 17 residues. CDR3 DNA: TGTGCCAGCAGACAACCACCGGGACAGGGGAAAGCAGATACGCAGTATTTT. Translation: CASRQPPGQGKADTQYF.

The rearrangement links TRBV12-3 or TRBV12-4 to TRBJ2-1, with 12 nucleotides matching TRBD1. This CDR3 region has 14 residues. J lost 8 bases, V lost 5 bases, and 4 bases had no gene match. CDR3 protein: CASSLGQGAHEQFF. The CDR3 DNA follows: TGTGCCAGCAGTCTGGGACAGGGGGCCCATGAGCAGTTCTTC.

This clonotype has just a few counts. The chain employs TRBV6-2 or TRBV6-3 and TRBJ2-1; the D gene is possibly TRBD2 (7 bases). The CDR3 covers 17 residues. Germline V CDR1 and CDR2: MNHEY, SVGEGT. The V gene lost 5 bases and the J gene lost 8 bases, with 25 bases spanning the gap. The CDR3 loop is CASSPSRLARGGDEQFF. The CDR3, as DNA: TGTGCCAGCAGTCCCAGTCGACTAGCCCGAGGGGGGGATGAGCAGTTCTTC.

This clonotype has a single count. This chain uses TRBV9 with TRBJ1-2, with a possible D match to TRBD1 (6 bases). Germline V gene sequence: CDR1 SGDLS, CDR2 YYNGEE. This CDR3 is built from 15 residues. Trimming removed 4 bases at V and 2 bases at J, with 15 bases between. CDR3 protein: CASSHTRGVNYGYTF. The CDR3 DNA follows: TGTGCCAGCAGCCACACCAGGGGCGTGAACTATGGCTACACCTTC.

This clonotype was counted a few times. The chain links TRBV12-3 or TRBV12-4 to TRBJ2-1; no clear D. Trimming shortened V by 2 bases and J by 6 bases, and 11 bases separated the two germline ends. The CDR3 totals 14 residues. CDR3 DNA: TGTGCCAGCAGTTTAAGTATCGGTAGCAATGAGCAGTTCTTC. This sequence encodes CASSLSIGSNEQFF.